Listed below are T cell receptor beta chains from one sample, sequenced in a study of blood T cell repertoires in COVID-19. Assay used: immunoSEQ multiplex PCR; TCRdb lists only in-frame clones, some missing. The data contain 400,000 to 500,000 clones, 88% of them singletons. The source material was PBMCs or T cells enriched from blood (not recorded which). The receptors here all came from a woman between 40 and 50 years old who had recovered from COVID-19. CDR3s include the opening cysteine and the closing phenylalanine or tryptophan. A D gene is named only where the DNA matches it firmly. The listing skips clone size in some rows; elsewhere it reads once, few, many or a size class.

d_gene	j_gene	len	v_gene	abundance	CDR3nt	CDR3aa
-	TRBJ1-3	16	TRBV19	-	TGTGCCAGTAGTCTCCCTGCAGATTACTCTGGAAACACCATATATTTT	CASSLPADYSGNTIYF
-	TRBJ1-1	13	TRBV3-1/TRBV3-2	few	TGTGCCAGCAGCCGGGGGCTCAACACTGAAGCTTTCTTT	CASSRGLNTEAFF
-	TRBJ1-2	15	TRBV15	-	TGTGCCACCAGCAGAGATCCCGGGGGTTCCCCAGGCTACACCTTC	CATSRDPGGSPGYTF
TRBD2	TRBJ2-1	18	TRBV4-3	-	TGCGCCAGCAGCCGAGGAGGGGCTAGCGGGAGCTCCTACAATGAGCAGTTCTTC	CASSRGGASGSSYNEQFF
TRBD2	TRBJ2-7	13	TRBV7-2	-	TGTGCCAGCAGGCTAGCGGTTATCTACGAGCAGTACTTC	CASRLAVIYEQYF
-	TRBJ1-2	15	TRBV30	-	TGTGCCTGGAGTGTTTGGGGCTTACGGAACTATGGCTACACCTTC	CAWSVWGLRNYGYTF
TRBD1	TRBJ2-7	15	TRBV15	-	TGTGCCACCAGCAGGGCCGGCCAGGGGGCGCACGAGCAGTACTTC	CATSRAGQGAHEQYF
-	TRBJ1-2	14	TRBV11-2	-	TGTGCCAGCAGCTTAGAGCAGGGCACCTATGGCTACACCTTC	CASSLEQGTYGYTF
-	TRBJ2-5	15	TRBV11-2	-	TGTGCCAGCAGCTGGGCCCCAGGGGCTCAAGAGACCCAGTACTTC	CASSWAPGAQETQYF
-	TRBJ2-6	17	TRBV21-1	-	TGTGCCAGCAAGGACAGATTACTCAACTCTGGGGCCAACGTCCTGACTTTC	CASKDRLLNSGANVLTF